These T cell receptor beta chains were read from a single sample in a study of shared clonotypes between healthy human individuals. Here immunoSEQ multiplex PCR was the method, and the copy in TCRdb shows in-frame clones only, minus some. The table includes some 2 million clones, 95% detected once. Specimen: naive CD4+ T cells sorted from blood. The source of these receptors is a man aged 18 to 29 in good health. Each CDR3 is given with its conserved first and last residue. The order of the fields is clone size, D gene, J gene, V gene, CDR3 DNA, CDR3 protein. The D gene is left open where the match is weak. Where a row states a size, it is once, few, many or the class of an expanded clone; other rows omit it.

NA,NA,TRBJ1-2,TRBV6-5,TGTGCCAGCAGTTACTCGTTAACGCAGGTTGGTGGCTACACCTTC,CASSYSLTQVGGYTF
NA,TRBD2,TRBJ2-5,TRBV6-4,TGTGCCAGCAGGGCCTCTAGCGGGGGGGCCCGAGAGACCCAGTACTTC,CASRASSGGARETQYF
NA,TRBD2,TRBJ2-3,TRBV10-3,TGTGCCATCAGTGAGGGGGGGCTAGCGGGCGTCACAGATACGCAGTATTTT,CAISEGGLAGVTDTQYF
few,NA,TRBJ2-3,TRBV7-2,TGTGCCAGCAGCTCCCTTGGGCCAGATACGCAGTATTTT,CASSSLGPDTQYF
NA,TRBD1,TRBJ2-7,TRBV6-5,TGTGCCAGCAGTTACGGGGGACAGGGGACCTACGAGCAGTACTTC,CASSYGGQGTYEQYF
NA,TRBD2,TRBJ2-1,TRBV6-5,TGTGCCAGCAGCCGCGGGGGGAGCTCCTACAATGAGCAGTTCTTC,CASSRGGSSYNEQFF
NA,TRBD1,TRBJ2-3,TRBV5-1,TGCGCCAGCAGCTGGGGACAGGGGAGCACAGATACGCAGTATTTT,CASSWGQGSTDTQYF
NA,NA,TRBJ1-6,TRBV5-1,TGCGCCAGCAGCTGGGACGGCGATTCACCCCTCCACTTT,CASSWDGDSPLHF
NA,NA,TRBJ2-2,TRBV11-3,TGTGCCAGCACTCAGAGCGGTAACACCGGGGAGCTGTTTTTT,CASTQSGNTGELFF
NA,TRBD2,TRBJ2-7,TRBV27,TGTGCCAGCAGTTTCTCGGGGGGAGAGCAGTACTTC,CASSFSGGEQYF
NA,NA,TRBJ2-7,TRBV29-1,TGCAGCGTTGTGGCAAGCTACGAGCAGTACTTC,CSVVASYEQYF